These 7 T cell receptor beta chains were sequenced from one sample in a study of CD8 T cells in ankylosing spondylitis. Notes on the study in general: For ankylosing spondylitis blood, a TCR beta motif of fewer than 10 highly homologous variants appeared characteristic.

Their target antigens are unknown. TCRdb called the 5' RACE reads again in MiXCR, with one record for every CDR3 protein. The sample has 700,000 or so distinct CDR3 sequences, 15% to 20% seen once. Sequenced sample: blood, either unsorted or a sorted T cell fraction (not recorded which). The receptors originated from a male donor with ankylosing spondylitis.

Turning to this clonotype: Here the CDR3 omits its conserved ending phenylalanine or tryptophan, so a read error is the likely source. For the CDR3, the DNA is TGTGCCATCAGTGAGTCGACACAGGGGAGGAACTATGGCTACACCTAC. Translating it yields CAISESTQGRNYGYTY. The rearrangement joins TRBV10-3 to TRBJ1-2; TRBD1 matches 7 bases. Trimming cost V 0 bases and J 2 bases; bases outside gene matches: 6. From germline, CDR1 is ENHRY and CDR2 SYGVKD. The CDR3 extends over 16 amino acids.

Worth noting for this clonotype: Being one base from a much bigger clone, this may be a read error. This chain joins TRBV9 and TRBJ1-5; D call uncertain. CDR1 and CDR2 (germline): SGDLS, YYNGEE. The CDR3 has 15 amino acids. The DNA of the CDR3 is TGTGCCAACAGCGTAGGTTCCGGGTGGAATCAGCCCCAGCATTTT. Translated: CANSVGSGWNQPQHF.

This clonotype was observed many times. An end of the junction does not agree with germline; a read error may underlie this. This chain joins TRBV7-7 and TRBJ2-2; TRBD1 aligns across 7 bases. Germline loops: CDR1 SSHAT, CDR2 FNYEAQ (reference sequence). This CDR3 region has 14 residues. The CDR3, as DNA: TGCGCCAGCAGCTTGACAGGGAGCACCGGGGAGCTGTTTTTT. Its translation is CASSLTGSTGELFF. Supplemented by reference TRBV7-7 and TRBJ2-2, the full variable domain reads GAGVSQSPRYKVTKRGQDVTLRCDPISSHATLYWYQQALGQGPEFLTYFNYEAQPDKSGLPSDRFSAERPEGSISTLTIQRTEQRDSAMYRCASSLTGSTGELFFGEGSRLTVL.

Only a few counts were recorded for this clonotype. V is TRBV5-1 and J is TRBJ2-2, with 9 bases fitting TRBD1. Unmatched junction bases numbered 4, after V lost 3 bases and J lost 1 base. The germline gives CDR1 SGHRS, CDR2 YFSETQ. This CDR3 is built from 16 residues. The CDR3 loop reads CASSSSTGGNTGELFF. In nucleotides, the CDR3 is TGCGCCAGCAGCTCGTCGACAGGGGGGAACACCGGGGAGCTGTTTTTT. Filled out from reference TRBV5-1 and TRBJ2-2, the complete variable domain reads KAGVTQTPRYLIKTRGQQVTLSCSPISGHRSVSWYQQTPGQGLQFLFEYFSETQRNKGNFPGRFSGRQFSNSRSEMNVSTLELGDSALYLCASSSSTGGNTGELFFGEGSRLTVL.

This chain joins TRBV5-1 and TRBJ1-3; D is ambiguous. Trimming cost V 3 bases and J 0 bases, with 7 bases left between them. The length of the CDR3 is 14 residues. From germline, CDR1 is SGHRS and CDR2 YFSETQ. The CDR3, as DNA: TGCGCCAGCAGCTCGGACGTCTCTGGAAACACCATATATTTT. This gives the protein CASSSDVSGNTIYF. The entire variable domain, with the rest obtained from reference TRBV5-1 and TRBJ1-3, is as follows: KAGVTQTPRYLIKTRGQQVTLSCSPISGHRSVSWYQQTPGQGLQFLFEYFSETQRNKGNFPGRFSGRQFSNSRSEMNVSTLELGDSALYLCASSSDVSGNTIYFGEGSWLTVV.

This clonotype was observed a few times. The rearrangement links TRBV3-1 to TRBJ1-3, with 7 bases matching TRBD1. This CDR3 comprises 14 residues. The germline CDR1 and CDR2 sequences are LGHDT and YNNKEL (reference sequence). The junction had 0 bases not matched to a gene; V was cut back by 2 bases and J by 2 bases. CDR3 nucleotides: TGTGCCAGCAGCCAAACAGGGGCTGGAAACACCATATATTTT. It is translated as CASSQTGAGNTIYF.

This clonotype has more than one count but fewer than ten. CDR3 sequence (DNA): TGTGCCAGCAGCCAACTAGTACCCTACAATGAGCAGTTCTTC. This encodes CASSQLVPYNEQFF. V and J are TRBV12-3 or TRBV12-4 and TRBJ2-1; D possibly corresponds to TRBD2 (5 bases). Trimming cost V 6 bases and J 2 bases, with 11 bases left between them. The CDR3 extends over 14 amino acids.